The entry below describes one T cell receptor (beta chain). The data were obtained in a study of T cell changes during pregnancy in multiple sclerosis. TCRdb's table, derived via immunoSEQ multiplex PCR, lists solely in-frame clones and lacks some. Here the sample spans about 83,000 clones, approximately 91% being singletons. Trimming cost V 2 bases and J 3 bases, with 5 bases left between them. The V gene's germline CDR1 is SGHNT and CDR2 YYREEE (reference sequence). There are 12 residues in the CDR3. This sequence was found in a female donor in good health, serving as a control in a pregnancy study. Some clones in this sample may be carry-over from other donors' samples. The input for sequencing was PBMCs, taken in the first trimester of pregnancy. This chain uses TRBV5-4 with TRBJ1-1; no reliable D call. The CDR3 bases are TGTGCCAGCAGCTTTGAGGACACTGAAGCTTTCTTT. Its protein is CASSFEDTEAFF.